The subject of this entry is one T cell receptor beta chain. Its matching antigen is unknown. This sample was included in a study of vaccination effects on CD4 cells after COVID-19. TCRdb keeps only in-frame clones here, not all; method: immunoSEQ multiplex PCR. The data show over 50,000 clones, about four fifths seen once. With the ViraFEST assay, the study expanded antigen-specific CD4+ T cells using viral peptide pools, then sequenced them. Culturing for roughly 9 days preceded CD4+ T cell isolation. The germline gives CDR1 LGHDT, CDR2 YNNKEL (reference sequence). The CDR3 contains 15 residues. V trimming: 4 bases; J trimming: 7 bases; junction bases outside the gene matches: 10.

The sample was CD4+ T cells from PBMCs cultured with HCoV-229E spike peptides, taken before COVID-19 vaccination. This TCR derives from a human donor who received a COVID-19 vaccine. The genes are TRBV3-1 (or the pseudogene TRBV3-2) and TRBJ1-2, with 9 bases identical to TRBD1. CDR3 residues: CASSLPGQGSGGYTF. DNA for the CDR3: TGTGCCAGCAGCCTCCCGGGACAGGGAAGCGGTGGCTACACCTTC.